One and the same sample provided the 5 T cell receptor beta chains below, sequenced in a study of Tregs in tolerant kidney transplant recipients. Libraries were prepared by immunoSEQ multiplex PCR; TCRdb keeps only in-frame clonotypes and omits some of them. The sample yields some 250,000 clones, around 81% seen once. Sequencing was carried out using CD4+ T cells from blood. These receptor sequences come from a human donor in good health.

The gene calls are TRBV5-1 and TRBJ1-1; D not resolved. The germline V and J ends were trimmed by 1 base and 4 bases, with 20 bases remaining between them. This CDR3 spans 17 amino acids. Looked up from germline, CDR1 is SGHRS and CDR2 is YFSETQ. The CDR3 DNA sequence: TGCGCCAGCAGCTTGATGGGAGCAGAATATTTGGGCACTGAAGCTTTCTTT. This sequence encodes CASSLMGAEYLGTEAFF.

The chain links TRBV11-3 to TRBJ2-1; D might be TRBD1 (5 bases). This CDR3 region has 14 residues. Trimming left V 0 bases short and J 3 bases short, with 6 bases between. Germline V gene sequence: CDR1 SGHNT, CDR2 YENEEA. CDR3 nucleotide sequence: TGTGCCAGCAGCTTAGACAGGGACTACAATGAGCAGTTCTTC. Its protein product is CASSLDRDYNEQFF.

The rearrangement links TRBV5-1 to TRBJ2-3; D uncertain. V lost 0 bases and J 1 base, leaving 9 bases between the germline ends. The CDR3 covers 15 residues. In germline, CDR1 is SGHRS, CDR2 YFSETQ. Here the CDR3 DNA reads TGCGCCAGCAGCTTGGCCGCCTCGGGCACAGATACGCAGTATTTT. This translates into CASSLAASGTDTQYF. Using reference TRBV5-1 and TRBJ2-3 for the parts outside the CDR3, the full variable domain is KAGVTQTPRYLIKTRGQQVTLSCSPISGHRSVSWYQQTPGQGLQFLFEYFSETQRNKGNFPGRFSGRQFSNSRSEMNVSTLELGDSALYLCASSLAASGTDTQYFGPGTRLTVL.

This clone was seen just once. The CDR3 loop reads CASSDGGINQNEQFF. In DNA, the CDR3 is TGTGCCAGCAGTGATGGGGGGATAAATCAAAATGAGCAGTTCTTC. The chain employs TRBV6-1 and TRBJ2-1, with a weak D call TRBD2 (6 bases). Germline V gives CDR1 MNHNS, CDR2 SASEGT. This CDR3 comprises 15 residues. Trimming removed 3 bases from V and 7 bases from J, with 16 bases in between.

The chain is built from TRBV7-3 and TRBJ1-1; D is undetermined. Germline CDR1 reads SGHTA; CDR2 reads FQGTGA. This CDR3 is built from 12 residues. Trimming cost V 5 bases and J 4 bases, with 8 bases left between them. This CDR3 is CASSATGTEAFF. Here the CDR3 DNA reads TGTGCCAGCAGCGCGACGGGCACTGAAGCTTTCTTT.